This is a list of T cell receptor beta chains from one sample in a study of identical twins. TCRdb independently ran MiXCR on the 5' RACE reads; one entry per CDR3 protein. The sample lists 1.5 million or so distinct CDR3 sequences, less than 40% occurring once. Sequencing was carried out using cord blood. The receptor set was obtained from a newborn girl in good health. The CDR3 runs from the conserved cysteine through the conserved F or W. D genes are given only for firm matches. Not every row has a clone size; where given, it reads once, few, many or a size class.

D gene	V gene	J gene	CDR3 length	clone size	CDR3 DNA	CDR3 protein
-	TRBV7-9	TRBJ1-1	15	few	TGTGCCAGCAGCTTAGATGGGACGCTAAACACTGAAGCTTTCTTT	CASSLDGTLNTEAFF
TRBD1	TRBV7-2	TRBJ1-1	15	-	TGTGCCAGCAGCTTAGCGGGACAGGGGTACACTGAAGCTTTCTTT	CASSLAGQGYTEAFF
-	TRBV20-1	TRBJ2-3	12	-	TGCAGTGCTTCGAGCATCGGAGATACGCAGTATTTT	CSASSIGDTQYF
-	TRBV9	TRBJ2-2	13	-	TGTGCCAGCAGCTTCATGGCGGCCGGGGAGCTGTTTTTT	CASSFMAAGELFF
TRBD2	TRBV4-2	TRBJ2-1	16	many	TGTGCCAGCAGCCAAGAACTAGCGGGAGGGTACAATGAGCAGTTCTTC	CASSQELAGGYNEQFF
-	TRBV27	TRBJ2-5	12	-	TGTGTCAGCAGTTTAGGGGGGGAGACCCAGTACTTC	CVSSLGGETQYF
TRBD2	TRBV9	TRBJ2-5	15	-	TGTGCCAGCAGCTTTAGCGGGGGGTTCCAAAAGACCCAGTACTTC	CASSFSGGFQKTQYF
-	TRBV2	TRBJ2-1	14	many	TGTGCCAGCAGGCAGGGGCTATCCTACAATGAGCAGTTCTTC	CASRQGLSYNEQFF
-	TRBV7-8	TRBJ1-6	12	-	TGTGCCAGCCAATCGGGTAATTCACCCCTCCACTTT	CASQSGNSPLHF
-	TRBV4-1	TRBJ2-3	15	-	TGCGCCAGCAGCCAGGCCCCCCCACAGGCCCATACGCAGTATTTT	CASSQAPPQAHTQYF
TRBD1	TRBV15	TRBJ2-3	17	-	TGTGCCACCAGCAGAGGTTCAGGGGACAGGGGCACAGATACGCAGTATTTT	CATSRGSGDRGTDTQYF
-	TRBV6-1	TRBJ1-2	15	few	TGTGCCAGCAGTGAAGCCCTGACAGGAAACTATGGCTACACCTTC	CASSEALTGNYGYTF
-	TRBV5-1	TRBJ1-2	14	few	TGCGCCAGCAGCTTTAGCCCAGGGAACTATGGCTACACCTTC	CASSFSPGNYGYTF
-	TRBV12-5	TRBJ1-5	14	few	TGTGCTAGTGGTTTGGACCTTAGCAATCAGCCCCAGCATTTT	CASGLDLSNQPQHF
TRBD1	TRBV29-1	TRBJ2-7	15	-	TGCAGCGTTGAGCCGGGACAGGGGCGCTACAATGAGCAGTACTTC	CSVEPGQGRYNEQYF
TRBD1	TRBV12-3/TRBV12-4	TRBJ2-4	13	many	TGTGCCAGCAGTGGACAGGGGAAAAACATTCAGTACTTC	CASSGQGKNIQYF
-	TRBV20-1	TRBJ2-1	16	-	TGCAGTGCTAGTAGTGGGGACTCCCACTCCTACAATGAGCGGTTCTTC	CSASSGDSHSYNERFF
-	TRBV24-1	TRBJ2-7	16	-	TGTGCCACCAGTGCATCGGGGGCGAGCTCCTACAATGAGCAGTACTTC	CATSASGASSYNEQYF
TRBD2	TRBV4-2	TRBJ2-5	15	-	TGTGCCAGCAGCCAAGGATTAGCGGGGGGCTATGAGCGGTACTTC	CASSQGLAGGYERYF
-	TRBV12-3/TRBV12-4	TRBJ2-5	13	many	TGTGCCAGCAGTGTCGTATCCCCAGAGACCCAGTACTTC	CASSVVSPETQYF
TRBD2	TRBV25-1	TRBJ2-1	16	few	TGTGCCAGCAGTGGCCCGGGACTAGCGGGTTACAATGAGCAGTTCTTC	CASSGPGLAGYNEQFF
-	TRBV25-1	TRBJ2-3	15	-	TGTGCCAGCAGTGAATTTACTAGCCCCAGAGATACGCAGTATTTT	CASSEFTSPRDTQYF
TRBD2	TRBV20-1	TRBJ2-7	14	-	TGCAGTGCTCCGAGCGGGGTAGGCTCCTACGAGCAGTACTTC	CSAPSGVGSYEQYF
-	TRBV12-3/TRBV12-4	TRBJ2-1	15	once	TGTGCCAGCAGTTTAGAGGAGGGTTTCATGAATGAGCAGTTCTTC	CASSLEEGFMNEQFF
-	TRBV12-3/TRBV12-4	TRBJ2-3	14	-	TGTGCCAGCAGTTGGGGCAGAAGCACAGATACGCAGTATTTT	CASSWGRSTDTQYF
-	TRBV5-1	TRBJ2-7	15	-	TGCGCCAGCAGCTCCCACCGACAGTTCTCCTACGAGCAGTACTTC	CASSSHRQFSYEQYF
TRBD1	TRBV5-1	TRBJ1-1	15	-	TGCGCCAGCAGCCGTGCGACAGGGGAGAACACTGAAGCTTTCTTT	CASSRATGENTEAFF
-	TRBV4-1	TRBJ2-1	16	-	TGCGCCAGCAGCCAAGGAGGGGGACGGGATTACAATGAGCAGTTCTTC	CASSQGGGRDYNEQFF
TRBD2	TRBV7-2	TRBJ2-1	16	-	TGTGCCAGCAGCTCATACCCTAGCGGAGACTACAATGAGCAGTTCTTC	CASSSYPSGDYNEQFF
-	TRBV11-2	TRBJ2-7	14	-	TGTGCCAGCAGCTTGGGGACAAGCTCCTACGAGCGGTACTTC	CASSLGTSSYERYF
TRBD2	TRBV28	TRBJ2-7	17	-	TGTGCCAGCAGCTCAGGACTAGCGCCAAGCTCCTACAATGAGCAGTACTTC	CASSSGLAPSSYNEQYF
-	TRBV6-6	TRBJ2-4	17	few	TGTGCCAGCAGTCACTTTTCGGACCCCCTGGGCAAAAACATTCAGTACTTC	CASSHFSDPLGKNIQYF
-	TRBV20-1	TRBJ1-1	13	-	TGCAGTGCTAGATTTGGGGGTAGGGCTGAAGCTTTCTTT	CSARFGGRAEAFF
-	TRBV20-1	TRBJ1-6	16	few	TGCAGTGCTAGTCGGGACGGCCTTTATATTGGTTCACCCCTCCACTTT	CSASRDGLYIGSPLHF
-	TRBV12-3/TRBV12-4	TRBJ2-2	15	-	TGTGCCAGCAGTTTCTATAGCGGGAACACCGGGGAGCTGTTTTTT	CASSFYSGNTGELFF
TRBD1	TRBV5-1	TRBJ1-1	14	-	TGCGCCAGCACATCCAGGGGGCACAACACTGAAGCTTTCTTT	CASTSRGHNTEAFF
-	TRBV4-1	TRBJ1-6	19	few	TGCGCCAGCAGCCAAGAATGGGTGAGCCTGCGGCGGCTTAATTCACCCCTCCACTTT	CASSQEWVSLRRLNSPLHF
-	TRBV20-1	TRBJ2-5	13	-	TGCAGTGCTAGAATGGCAGAGCAAGAGACCCAGTACTTC	CSARMAEQETQYF
-	TRBV20-1	TRBJ2-1	13	few	TGCAGTGCTTCCCATCCAGGGTACAATGAGCAGTTCTTC	CSASHPGYNEQFF
-	TRBV3-1	TRBJ1-1	14	-	TGTGCCAGCAGCCAAGCGGGGTTTAACACTGAAGCTTTCTTT	CASSQAGFNTEAFF
-	TRBV18	TRBJ2-4	17	-	TGTGCCAGCTCACCACCACAGGGATTCGGGGCCAAAAACATTCAGTACTTC	CASSPPQGFGAKNIQYF
-	TRBV7-2	TRBJ2-3	16	-	TGTGCCAGCAGCTTACGAGGGGGGGGCGGCACAGATACGCAGTATTTT	CASSLRGGGGTDTQYF
-	TRBV9	TRBJ2-7	13	few	TGTGCCAGCGCCCGGGACCCCTACAATGAGCAGTACTTC	CASARDPYNEQYF
TRBD1	TRBV5-1	TRBJ1-6	14	many	TGTGCCAGCAGCCGGGGACAGGGGAATTCACCCCTCCACTTT	CASSRGQGNSPLHF
-	TRBV5-1	TRBJ2-7	12	few	TGCGCCAGCAGCGCGGACGTGGGGGAGCAGTACTTC	CASSADVGEQYF
TRBD1	TRBV7-2	TRBJ1-4	16	few	TGTGCCAGCAGCTTAGCGGCCCGGACAGGGGTTGAAAAACTGTTTTTT	CASSLAARTGVEKLFF
-	TRBV6-5	TRBJ2-1	15	few	TGTGCCAGCAGACCCTCTAGAGGGGCGTTGAATGAGCAGTTCTTC	CASRPSRGALNEQFF
-	TRBV28	TRBJ1-5	16	-	TGTGCCAGCAGTTTATCGACAGGTTATAGCAATCAGCCCCAGCATTTT	CASSLSTGYSNQPQHF
-	TRBV20-1	TRBJ1-4	12	few	TGCAGTGCCGGGACAACTAATGAAAAACTGTTTTTT	CSAGTTNEKLFF
-	TRBV19	TRBJ2-5	15	-	TGTGCCAGTAGTATAGCTGACGGAGGGAAAGAGACCCAGTACTTC	CASSIADGGKETQYF
-	TRBV4-1	TRBJ1-6	15	few	TGCGCCAGCAGCCAAGATCGGCTAGGGGGTTCACCCCTCCACTTT	CASSQDRLGGSPLHF
-	TRBV9	TRBJ2-7	14	many	TGTGCCAGCAGCGCTTCCACAGGTTCCTACGAGCAGTACTTC	CASSASTGSYEQYF
TRBD2	TRBV4-1	TRBJ2-5	20	-	TGCGCCAGCAGCCAATTTCTGTTTGTGTCGGGACTAAGGTACCAAGAGACCCAGTACTTC	CASSQFLFVSGLRYQETQYF